This T cell receptor beta chain comes out of a study of T cell responses to AZD1222 COVID-19 vaccine. The V end was cut by 7 bases, the J end by 5 bases, with 9 bases between. The germline CDR1 and CDR2 sequences are ENHRY and SYGVKD. The CDR3 has 12 amino acids. Points on this clone: No antigen is known for it.

Using immunoSEQ multiplex PCR, the repertoire was profiled, and TCRdb retains in-frame clones only, with some absent. Seen here are roughly 140,000 clones, more than 80% observed once, and the top ten hold about 3.3%. Notes on the study in general: Females made up more of the donors, who were largely white British, and clonal diversity may have come out too low. Targets within unmutated variant regions were reportedly found for nearly half of spike-specific TCRs. With dominance at 160-218 and 743-854, vaccine-associated CD4 TCRs spanned spike.

Sample: peripheral blood, taken 28 days after the second AZD1222 dose. The source is an adult who received the AZD1222 COVID-19 vaccine. V usage is TRBV10-3 and J usage is TRBJ2-1; D not certain. The DNA of the CDR3 is TGTGCCATCATGACTCTGGACAATGAGCAGTTCTTC. This gives the protein CAIMTLDNEQFF.